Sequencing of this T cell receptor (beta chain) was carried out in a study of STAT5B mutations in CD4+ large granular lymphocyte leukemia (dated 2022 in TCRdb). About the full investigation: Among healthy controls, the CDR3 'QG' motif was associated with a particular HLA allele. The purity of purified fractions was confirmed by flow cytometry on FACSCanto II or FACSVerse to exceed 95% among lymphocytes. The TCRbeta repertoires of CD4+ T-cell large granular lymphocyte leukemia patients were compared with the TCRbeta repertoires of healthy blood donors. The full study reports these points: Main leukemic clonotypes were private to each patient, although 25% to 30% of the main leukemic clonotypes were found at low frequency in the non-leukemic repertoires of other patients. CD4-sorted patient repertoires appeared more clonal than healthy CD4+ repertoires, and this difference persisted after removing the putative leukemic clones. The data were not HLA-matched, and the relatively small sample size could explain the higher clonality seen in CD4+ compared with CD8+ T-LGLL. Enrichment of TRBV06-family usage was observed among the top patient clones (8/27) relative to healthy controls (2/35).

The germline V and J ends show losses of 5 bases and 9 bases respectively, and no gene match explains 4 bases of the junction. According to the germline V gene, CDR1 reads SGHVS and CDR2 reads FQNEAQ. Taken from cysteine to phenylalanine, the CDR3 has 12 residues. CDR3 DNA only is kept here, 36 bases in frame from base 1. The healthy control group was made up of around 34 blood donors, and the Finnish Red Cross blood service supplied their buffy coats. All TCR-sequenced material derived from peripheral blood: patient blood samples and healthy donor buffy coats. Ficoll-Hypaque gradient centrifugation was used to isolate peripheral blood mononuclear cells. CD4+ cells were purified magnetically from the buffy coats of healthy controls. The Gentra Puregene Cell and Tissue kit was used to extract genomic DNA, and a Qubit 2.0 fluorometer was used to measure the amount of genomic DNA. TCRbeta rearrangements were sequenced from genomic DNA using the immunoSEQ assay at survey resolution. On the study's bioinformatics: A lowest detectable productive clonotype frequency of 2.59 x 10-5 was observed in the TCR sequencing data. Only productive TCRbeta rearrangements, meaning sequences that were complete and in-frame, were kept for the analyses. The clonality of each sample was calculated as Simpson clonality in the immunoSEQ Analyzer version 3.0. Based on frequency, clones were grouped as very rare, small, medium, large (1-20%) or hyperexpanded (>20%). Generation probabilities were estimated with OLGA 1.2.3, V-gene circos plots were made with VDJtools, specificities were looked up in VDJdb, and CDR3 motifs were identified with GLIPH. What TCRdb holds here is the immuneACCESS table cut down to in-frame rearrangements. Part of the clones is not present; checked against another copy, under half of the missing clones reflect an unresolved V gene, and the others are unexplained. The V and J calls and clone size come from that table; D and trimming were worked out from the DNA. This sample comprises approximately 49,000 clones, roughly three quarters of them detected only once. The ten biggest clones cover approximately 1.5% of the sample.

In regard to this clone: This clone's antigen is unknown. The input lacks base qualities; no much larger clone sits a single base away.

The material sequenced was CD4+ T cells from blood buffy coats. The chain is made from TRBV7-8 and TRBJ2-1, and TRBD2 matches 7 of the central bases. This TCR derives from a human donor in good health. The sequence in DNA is TGTGCCAGCAGCGGGGCGGGGGTTGAGCAGTTCTTC. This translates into CASSGAGVEQFF.